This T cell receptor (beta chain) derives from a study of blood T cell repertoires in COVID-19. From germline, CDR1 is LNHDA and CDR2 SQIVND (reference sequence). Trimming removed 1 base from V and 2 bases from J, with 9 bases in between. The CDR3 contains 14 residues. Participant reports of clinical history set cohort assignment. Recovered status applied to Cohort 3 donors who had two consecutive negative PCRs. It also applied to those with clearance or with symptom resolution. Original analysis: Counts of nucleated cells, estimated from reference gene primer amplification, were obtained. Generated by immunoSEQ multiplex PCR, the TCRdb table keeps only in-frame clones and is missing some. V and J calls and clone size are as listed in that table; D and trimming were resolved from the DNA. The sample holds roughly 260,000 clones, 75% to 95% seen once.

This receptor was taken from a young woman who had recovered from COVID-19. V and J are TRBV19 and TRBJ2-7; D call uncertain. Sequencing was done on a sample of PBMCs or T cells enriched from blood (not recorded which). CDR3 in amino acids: CASSIAHNPYEQYF. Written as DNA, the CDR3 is TGTGCCAGTAGTATAGCCCACAACCCCTACGAGCAGTACTTC. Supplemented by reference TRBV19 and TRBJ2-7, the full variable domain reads DGGITQSPKYLFRKEGQNVTLSCEQNLNHDAMYWYRQDPGQGLRLIYYSQIVNDFQKGDIAEGYSVSREKKESFPLTVTSAQKNPTAFYLCASSIAHNPYEQYFGPGTRLTVT.